The 23 T cell receptor beta chains listed next were all sequenced from one sample in a study of shared clonotypes between healthy human individuals. It was CD45RO-negative cells, positively selected for CCR7, that made up naive CD8 cells, with terminally differentiated effector memory CD45RA+ cells excluded. Repertoires were generated with immunoSEQ multiplex PCR, while TCRdb's copy carries only in-frame clones and drops some. The sample carries fewer than 850,000 clones, 90% to 98% recorded once. The specimen was naive CD8+ T cells sorted from blood. The receptors come from a man between 25 and 39 years old in good health.

The V call is TRBV4-2, the J call TRBJ2-7; TRBD2 is a possible D gene (6 bases). This CDR3 is 13 amino acids long. Germline V gene data show CDR1 as LGHNA and CDR2 as YNFKEQ. Deletions cut 4 bases from V and 7 bases from J, with 14 bases between. The CDR3 region is CASSPNRGWEQYF. CDR3 nucleotides: TGTGCCAGCAGCCCAAACCGGGGGTGGGAGCAGTACTTC.

Here the CDR3 reads CASSTGQGYQPQHF. As DNA, the CDR3 is TGTGCCAGCAGCACGGGACAGGGTTATCAGCCCCAGCATTTT. The genes are TRBV6-5 and TRBJ1-5; 9 bases are shared with TRBD1. V lost 6 bases and J lost 5; bases outside the gene matches: 5. The CDR3 runs to 14 residues. Germline CDR1 is MNHEY and CDR2 is SVGAGI.

V usage is TRBV7-9 and J usage is TRBJ1-1, with no clear D. Trimming pared 6 bases from V and 7 bases from J, leaving 18 bases between. From germline, CDR1 is SEHNR and CDR2 FQNEAQ (reference sequence). CDR3 length equals 14 residues. The CDR3 is CASRPPAGRGEAFF. The CDR3 DNA follows: TGTGCCAGCAGACCTCCGGCCGGGCGGGGTGAAGCTTTCTTT.

The rearrangement uses TRBV5-1 and TRBJ2-1; D is possibly TRBD2 (7 bases). V lost 3 bases and J 2 bases, leaving 15 bases between the germline ends. Germline CDR1 SGHRS, CDR2 YFSETQ. The CDR3 extends over 16 amino acids. The CDR3 spells CASSSGGFLTYNEQFF. In DNA form, the CDR3 reads TGCGCCAGCAGCTCGGGGGGCTTCCTTACCTACAATGAGCAGTTCTTC.

The chain uses TRBV5-1 and TRBJ2-1; 8 positions agree with TRBD2. V lost 0 bases to trimming and J lost 0 bases; unmatched junction nucleotides: 5. The CDR3 runs 17 residues. Germline CDR1 SGHRS, CDR2 YFSETQ. The CDR3 bases are TGCGCCAGCAGCTTGGAATCCAGCGGGAGCTCCTACAATGAGCAGTTCTTC. Translating gives CASSLESSGSSYNEQFF.

The chain has TRBV5-6 and TRBJ2-2; D uncertain. V was clipped by 2 bases and J by 0 bases, with 8 bases between them. CDR3 length: 15 amino acids. From germline, CDR1 is SGHDT and CDR2 YYEEEE. CDR3 region: CASSLERANTGELFF. The CDR3 DNA reads TGTGCCAGCAGCTTAGAGAGAGCGAACACCGGGGAGCTGTTTTTT.

This chain connects TRBV28 to TRBJ2-7; 8 nucleotides agree with TRBD2. The V and J ends lost 2 bases and 3 bases, in that order; junction bases with no gene match: 6. The CDR3 consists of 15 residues. Germline CDR1 and CDR2: MDHEN and SYDVKM. The CDR3 coding sequence is TGTGCCAGCAGTTTAACAGCGGGAGAGGTCTACGAGCAGTACTTC. Protein: CASSLTAGEVYEQYF.

The chain combines TRBV28 with TRBJ2-3, with unresolved D. Per germline, CDR1 MDHEN and CDR2 SYDVKM. V was trimmed by 3 bases and J by 8 bases, leaving 12 bases between them. The CDR3 has 13 amino acids. The CDR3 loop is CASSFDITSTQYF. CDR3 nucleotides: TGTGCCAGCAGTTTTGACATTACGAGTACGCAGTATTTT.

The rearrangement links TRBV6-1 to TRBJ2-1; no definite D call. Trimming shortened V by 9 bases and J by 6 bases, and 18 bases separated the two germline ends. CDR3 size: 14 residues. Germline loops: CDR1 MNHNS, CDR2 SASEGT. The CDR3 sequence is CASSIGLGSNEQFF. The CDR3 bases are TGTGCCAGTTCGATCGGCTTGGGCTCCAATGAGCAGTTCTTC.

The gene calls are TRBV6-5 and TRBJ2-4; the match to TRBD2 covers 7 bases. CDR3 length: 13 amino acids. The V gene end was trimmed by 8 bases and the J gene end by 3 bases; junction bases not matched to a gene: 4. CDR1 MNHEY and CDR2 SVGAGI come from the germline V gene. For the CDR3, the DNA is TGTGCCAGCGCAAGGGAGGGCAAAAACATTCAGTACTTC. Its translation is CASAREGKNIQYF.

The chain uses TRBV11-2 and TRBJ2-7; D gene uncertain. Per germline, CDR1 SGHAT and CDR2 FQNNGV. V shed 7 bases and J shed 3 bases, with 10 bases lying between them. The CDR3 totals 12 residues. DNA of the CDR3: TGTGCCAGCACCCATGACATCTACGAGCAGTACTTC. It yields the protein CASTHDIYEQYF.

The gene calls are TRBV7-2 and TRBJ2-1; 12 bases align to TRBD2. The CDR3 is 21 amino acids. V lost 0 bases, J lost 6 bases, and 18 bases stayed unmatched. Looked up from germline, CDR1 is SGHTA and CDR2 is FQGNSA. The CDR3 protein is CASSLAPPTPRLAGDANEQFF. CDR3 nucleotides: TGTGCCAGCAGCTTAGCCCCCCCGACGCCTCGACTAGCGGGAGACGCCAATGAGCAGTTCTTC.

V is TRBV29-1 and J is TRBJ1-2, with 9 bases identical to TRBD1. Trimming took 5 bases from V and 2 from J; bases not matched to a gene: 6. The length of the CDR3 is 14 residues. CDR1 SQVTM and CDR2 ANQGSEA come from the germline V gene. CDR3 sequence: CSVLEDRGNYGYTF. The CDR3, as DNA: TGCAGCGTTCTGGAGGACAGGGGAAACTATGGCTACACCTTC.

The chain couples TRBV10-3 to TRBJ2-3; 7 nucleotides line up with TRBD2. With V trimmed by 7 bases and J by 2 bases, 6 bases remained unmatched. The CDR3 extends over 14 amino acids. CDR1 is ENHRY, CDR2 SYGVKD, per germline. The CDR3 DNA follows: TGTGCCATCACCAGCGGGAAGAACACAGATACGCAGTATTTT. As protein: CAITSGKNTDTQYF.

The chain is built from TRBV28 and TRBJ2-7, with TRBD1 identical over 7 bases. The V and J ends lost 3 bases and 5 bases, in that order; junction bases with no gene match: 10. Per the germline V gene, CDR1 is MDHEN and CDR2 is SYDVKM. The CDR3 is 15 amino acids. For the CDR3, the DNA is TGTGCCAGCAGTTTTACTGACAGGGCGGTAGACGAGCAGTACTTC. It specifies CASSFTDRAVDEQYF.

This rearrangement joins TRBV4-1 to TRBJ1-5; D remains unclear. V dropped 3 bases and J dropped 0 bases, with 6 bases sitting between them. The CDR3 sequence is 14 residues long. Per the germline V gene, CDR1 is MGHRA and CDR2 is YSYEKL. The CDR3 region has the DNA TGCGCCAGCAGCCAGTCCAGTAGCAATCAGCCCCAGCATTTT. Its protein product is CASSQSSSNQPQHF.

J is TRBJ1-5 and V is TRBV27; D is perhaps TRBD1 (6 bases). V lost 4 bases, J lost 2 bases, and 9 bases lay in between. Germline V gives CDR1 MNHEY, CDR2 SMNVEV (reference sequence). The CDR3 runs 14 residues. The CDR3 DNA sequence: TGTGCCAGCAGTTCTTCAGGGGGCAATCAGCCCCAGCATTTT. Its protein is CASSSSGGNQPQHF.

The chain couples TRBV19 to TRBJ2-6, with a weak D call TRBD2 (5 bases). Germline-derived CDR1 and CDR2 are LNHDA and SQIVND (reference sequence). V was pared by 6 bases and J by 0 bases, with 9 bases between. This CDR3 comprises 15 residues. The CDR3 sequence: CASSPRGSGANVLTF. The DNA for the CDR3 is TGTGCCAGTAGCCCTCGGGGCTCTGGGGCCAACGTCCTGACTTTC. Together with reference TRBV19 and TRBJ2-6, the CDR3 gives the full variable domain: DGGITQSPKYLFRKEGQNVTLSCEQNLNHDAMYWYRQDPGQGLRLIYYSQIVNDFQKGDIAEGYSVSREKKESFPLTVTSAQKNPTAFYLCASSPRGSGANVLTFGAGSRLTVL.

This chain joins TRBV18 and TRBJ2-7; D may correspond to TRBD1 or TRBD2 (5 bases each). Trimming removed 3 bases at V and 6 bases at J, with 15 bases between. The germline V gene has CDR1 KGHSH and CDR2 LQKENI. The CDR3 has 14 amino acids. The CDR3 sequence: CASSPAGSPREQYF. In DNA, the CDR3 is TGTGCCAGCTCACCCGCAGGGAGCCCGCGCGAGCAGTACTTC.

V usage is TRBV28 and J usage is TRBJ2-2; TRBD1 aligns across 8 bases. CDR1 is MDHEN and CDR2 is SYDVKM in the germline V gene. The CDR3 extends over 14 amino acids. Losses at the gene ends were 8 bases for V and 3 bases for J; bases not matched to a gene: 5. The DNA of the CDR3 is TGTGCCAGCCTCGGGACAGGTGACACCGGGGAGCTGTTTTTT. Translating it yields CASLGTGDTGELFF.

CDR3 region: CASKKEGVYGYTF. CDR3 in DNA: TGCGCCAGCAAAAAAGAGGGAGTCTATGGCTACACCTTC. V usage is TRBV4-1 and J usage is TRBJ1-2; D gene unclear. V dropped 7 bases and J dropped 4 bases, with 13 bases sitting between them. There are 13 residues in the CDR3. The germline CDR1 and CDR2 sequences are MGHRA and YSYEKL.

This clone showed up just a few times. V usage is TRBV6-4 and J usage is TRBJ1-5; D is unclear. This CDR3 contains 13 residues. Germline loops: CDR1 MRHNA, CDR2 SNTAGT. Trimming shortened V by 6 bases and J by 3 bases, and 9 bases separated the two germline ends. The CDR3 sequence is CASSGGSNQPQHF. The DNA for the CDR3 is TGTGCCAGCAGCGGTGGGTCCAATCAGCCCCAGCATTTT.

The CDR3 is CASSSGTNLPGELFF. DNA for the CDR3: TGTGCCAGCAGCTCAGGGACCAATCTCCCGGGGGAGCTGTTTTTT. The rearrangement joins TRBV5-6 to TRBJ2-2, with D possibly called TRBD1 or TRBD2 (5 bases each). Per the germline V gene, CDR1 is SGHDT and CDR2 is YYEEEE. Trimming removed 3 bases from V and 8 bases from J, with 17 bases in between. The CDR3 runs to 15 residues.